Below are 17 T cell receptor beta chains sequenced from a single sample in a study of blood T cell repertoires in COVID-19. TCRdb's table, derived via immunoSEQ multiplex PCR, lists solely in-frame clones and lacks some. The sample records about 180,000 clones, over 75% being singletons. The specimen was peripheral blood. The receptor set was obtained from a human donor with active or convalescent COVID-19. The donor label of this sample is uncertain.

The chain links TRBV18 to TRBJ2-7; D is uncertain. Trimming pared 2 bases from V and 0 bases from J, leaving 5 bases between. The CDR3 has 13 amino acids. CDR1 is KGHSH and CDR2 is LQKENI in the germline V gene. The CDR3 DNA sequence: TGTGCCAGCTCACCAGAGGACTCCTACGAGCAGTACTTC. Protein: CASSPEDSYEQYF.

Worth noting for this clone: The sample contains more than one DNA sequence encoding this CDR3. V usage is TRBV18 and J usage is TRBJ1-2; D remains unclear. The CDR3 loop spans 13 amino acids. V was trimmed by 2 bases and J by 4 bases, leaving 8 bases between them. CDR1 is KGHSH and CDR2 is LQKENI in the germline V gene. The CDR3 region is CASSPEGAYGYTF. CDR3 nucleotide sequence: TGTGCCAGCTCACCAGAGGGTGCCTATGGCTACACCTTC.

This rearrangement joins TRBV28 to TRBJ1-2, with a possible D match to TRBD1 (5 bases). V dropped 2 bases and J dropped 8 bases, with 18 bases sitting between them. The CDR3 extends over 15 amino acids. Germline CDR1 and CDR2: MDHEN and SYDVKM. The CDR3 DNA reads as TGTGCCAGCAGTTTACTGCAGCCACGGGGGGGAGGCTACACCTTC. Encoded protein: CASSLLQPRGGGYTF.

This clone was picked up one time. The chain is built from TRBV3-1 (or the pseudogene TRBV3-2) and TRBJ2-1; TRBD2 matches at 9 bases. The V and J ends lost 4 bases and 7 bases, in that order; junction bases with no gene match: 5. Germline V gene lookup returns CDR1 LGHDT and CDR2 YNNKEL (reference sequence). CDR3 length: 14 amino acids. The CDR3 loop is CASSLSGGSNEQFF. The CDR3 DNA follows: TGTGCCAGCAGCCTAAGCGGGGGGTCGAATGAGCAGTTCTTC.

CDR3 protein: CASHRETRRNEQFF. The CDR3 DNA is TGTGCCAGCCACCGGGAAACACGTCGGAATGAGCAGTTCTTC. The chain recombines TRBV28 with TRBJ2-1; maybe TRBD2 (5 bases). Germline CDR1 reads MDHEN; CDR2 reads SYDVKM. The CDR3 spans 14 residues. The V gene lost 8 bases and the J gene lost 7 bases, with 18 bases spanning the gap. The full variable domain, completed using reference TRBV28 and TRBJ2-1, is DVKVTQSSRYLVKRTGEKVFLECVQDMDHENMFWYRQDPGLGLRLIYFSYDVKMKEKGDIPEGYSVSREKKERFSLILESASTNQTSMYLCASHRETRRNEQFFGPGTRLTVL.

The chain employs TRBV6-5 and TRBJ2-7; D unresolved. V was trimmed by 8 bases and J by 0 bases, leaving 8 bases between them. There are 12 residues in the CDR3. CDR1 is MNHEY, CDR2 SVGAGI, per germline. The DNA for the CDR3 is TGTGCCAGCTCGAGTAGCTCCTACGAGCAGTACTTC. Translating it yields CASSSSSYEQYF.

The chain recombines TRBV30 with TRBJ1-2, with D possibly matching TRBD1 (6 bases). Between the trimmed V and J ends, which lost 5 bases and 3 bases, there was a span of 10 bases. In germline, CDR1 is GTSNPN, CDR2 SVGIG (reference sequence). This CDR3 has 12 amino acids. The CDR3 region is CAWYRAYYGYTF. CDR3 nucleotide sequence: TGTGCCTGGTACAGGGCATACTATGGCTACACCTTC.

The gene calls are TRBV21-1 and TRBJ2-7; the table's D call of TRBD1 was not tested on the DNA. TRBV21-1 is a known pseudogene. The CDR3 length is 15 residues. The CDR3 protein is CASSKLRQHSYEQYF. DNA of the CDR3: TGTGCCAGCAGCAAATTAAGACAGCACTCCTACGAGCAGTACTTC.

V is TRBV5-5 and J is TRBJ1-5; D ambiguous. This CDR3 is built from 13 residues. CDR1 and CDR2 from the germline V gene are SGHKS and YYEKEE (reference sequence). Deletions cut 4 bases from V and 4 bases from J, with 9 bases between. As DNA, the CDR3 is TGTGCCAGCAGCCTTTACAGTAATCAGCCCCAGCATTTT. Its protein product is CASSLYSNQPQHF.

The chain employs TRBV2 and TRBJ2-7, with 7 nucleotides matching TRBD1. Germline V gene lookup returns CDR1 SNHLY and CDR2 FYNNEI. Unmatched junction bases numbered 3, after V lost 7 bases and J lost 3 bases. The CDR3 totals 12 residues. Here the CDR3 DNA reads TGTGCCAGCACGACAGGGATCTACGAGCAGTACTTC. As protein: CASTTGIYEQYF.

CDR3 region: CASSQEFRTAVYSNQPQHF. CDR3 coding DNA: TGCGCCAGCAGCCAAGAATTTCGGACAGCCGTTTATAGCAATCAGCCCCAGCATTTT. The chain has TRBV4-1 and TRBJ1-5; tentatively, D is TRBD1 (6 bases). Germline CDR1 MGHRA, CDR2 YSYEKL. Trimming took 0 bases from V and 0 from J, leaving 18 bases between them. The CDR3 extends over 19 amino acids.

The J gene is TRBJ1-2, the V gene TRBV28; D gene ambiguous. The CDR3 runs 11 residues. Trimming stripped 8 bases from V and 5 bases from J, with 9 bases between. From germline, CDR1 is MDHEN and CDR2 SYDVKM. In nucleotides, the CDR3 is TGTGCCAGCCGTTACTCGTATGGCTACACCTTC. Its protein product is CASRYSYGYTF.

The chain has TRBV27 and TRBJ2-5; D may be TRBD1 (6 bases). CDR1 and CDR2 (germline): MNHEY, SMNVEV (reference sequence). Trimming shortened V by 5 bases and J by 4 bases, and 11 bases separated the two germline ends. The CDR3 has 13 amino acids. The CDR3 is CASSPGVTETQYF. The CDR3 coding sequence is TGTGCCAGCAGTCCAGGGGTCACAGAGACCCAGTACTTC.

V and J are TRBV5-1 and TRBJ2-7; 9 bases match TRBD1. Germline CDR1 reads SGHRS; CDR2 reads YFSETQ. Germline trimming cut 4 bases from V and 2 bases from J; bases unmatched to any gene: 4. This CDR3 comprises 14 residues. The CDR3 region is CASSIGTGTYEQYF. Written as DNA, the CDR3 is TGCGCCAGCAGCATTGGGACAGGGACCTACGAGCAGTACTTC.

V gene TRBV19 combines with J gene TRBJ1-6; 8 nucleotides align to TRBD1. Trimming removed 6 bases from V and 0 bases from J; junction bases left unmatched: 16. This CDR3 comprises 20 residues. CDR1 is LNHDA, CDR2 SQIVND, per germline (reference sequence). CDR3 loop: CASRDPPGQAPSSYNSPLHF. DNA for the CDR3: TGTGCCAGTAGAGATCCTCCGGGACAGGCCCCCAGCTCCTATAATTCACCCCTCCACTTT. Based on the CDR3 plus reference TRBV19 and TRBJ1-6, the full variable domain is DGGITQSPKYLFRKEGQNVTLSCEQNLNHDAMYWYRQDPGQGLRLIYYSQIVNDFQKGDIAEGYSVSREKKESFPLTVTSAQKNPTAFYLCASRDPPGQAPSSYNSPLHFGNGTRLTVT.

J is TRBJ1-4 and V is TRBV7-9, with 10 bases aligning to TRBD1. CDR3 length equals 16 residues. Germline CDR1 is SEHNR and CDR2 is FQNEAQ (reference sequence). J was trimmed by 8 bases and V by 5 bases; bases with no gene match: 11. CDR3 nucleotide sequence: TGTGCCAGCAGCGGAGACAGGGGGCTATTGGGCGAAAAACTGTTTTTT. Protein: CASSGDRGLLGEKLFF. Full variable domain (rest looked up from reference TRBV7-9 and TRBJ1-4): DTGVSQNPRHKITKRGQNVTFRCDPISEHNRLYWYRQTLGQGPEFLTYFQNEAQLEKSRLLSDRFSAERPKGSFSTLEIQRTEQGDSAMYLCASSGDRGLLGEKLFFGSGTQLSVL.

This clone was detected only once. V is TRBV18 and J is TRBJ1-6; D is unresolved. V lost 8 bases and J 7 bases, leaving 15 bases between the germline ends. The CDR3 contains 14 residues. CDR1 KGHSH and CDR2 LQKENI come from the germline V gene. Here the CDR3 reads CASGSREGNSPLHF. The CDR3 DNA follows: TGTGCCAGCGGATCGCGGGAGGGAAATTCACCCCTCCACTTT.